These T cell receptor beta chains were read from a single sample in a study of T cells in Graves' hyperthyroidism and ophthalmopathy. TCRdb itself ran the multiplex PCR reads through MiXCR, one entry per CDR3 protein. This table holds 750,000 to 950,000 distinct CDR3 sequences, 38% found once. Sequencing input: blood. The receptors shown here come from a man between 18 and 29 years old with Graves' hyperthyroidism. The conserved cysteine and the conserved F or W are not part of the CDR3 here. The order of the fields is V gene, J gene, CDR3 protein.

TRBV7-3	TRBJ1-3	ASSLGGFGAGNTIY
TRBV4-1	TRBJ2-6	ASSHPGTGAVPSGANVLT
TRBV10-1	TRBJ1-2	ASSQDTGGNYGYT
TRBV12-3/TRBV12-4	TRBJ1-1	ASTFGVTEAF
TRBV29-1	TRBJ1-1	SVEIHLGRTEAF
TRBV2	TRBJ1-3	ASSTGSGSGNTIY
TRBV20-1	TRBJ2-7	SAGLAGNYEQY
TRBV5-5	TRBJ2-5	ASSRGQGASIETQY
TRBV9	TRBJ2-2	ASSVADTNTGELF
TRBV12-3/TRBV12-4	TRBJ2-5	ASSLGTGDETQY
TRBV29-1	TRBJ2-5	SVGGGTDETQY
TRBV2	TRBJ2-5	ASRTGTSGQETQY
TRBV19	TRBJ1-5	ASSIPGNQPQN
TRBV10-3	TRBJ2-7	ASSYSPGTAYEQY
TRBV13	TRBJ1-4	ASRRPGVRSEKLF
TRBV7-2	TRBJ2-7	ASSQEQGWDSYEQY
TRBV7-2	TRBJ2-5	ASSSIRADLRGGTQY
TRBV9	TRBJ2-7	ASSQGGIEQY
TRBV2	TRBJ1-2	ASSGGQSGNT
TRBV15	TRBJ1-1	ATSRLPGQGRGGEAF
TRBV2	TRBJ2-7	ASNRGTSGFYEQY
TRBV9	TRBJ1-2	ASSPLGEGYGYT
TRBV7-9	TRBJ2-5	ASSYPGQRETQY
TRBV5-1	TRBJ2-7	ASSLEPGAYEQY
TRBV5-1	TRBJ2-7	ASSLDSGGREQY